This T cell receptor beta chain was obtained from a study of T cells after somatic rescue of genetic block. The CDR3 is 19 residues long. V trimming: 4 bases; J trimming: 0 bases; junction bases outside the gene matches: 18. Germline assignment: CDR1 MDHEN and CDR2 SYDVKM. Sequenced by immunoSEQ multiplex PCR; TCRdb stores in-frame clones only, minus some. Of approximately 78,000 clones in the sample, approximately 91% were seen once. The rearrangement uses TRBV28 and TRBJ2-7, with TRBD1 identical over 7 bases. The sample was peripheral blood mononuclear cells (PBMCs). The sequence derives from a young man. CDR3 in DNA: TGTGCCAGCAGTTCCGGACAGGTACTCGGGGCCCGGAGCTCCTACGAGCAGTACTTC. The encoded protein is CASSSGQVLGARSSYEQYF.